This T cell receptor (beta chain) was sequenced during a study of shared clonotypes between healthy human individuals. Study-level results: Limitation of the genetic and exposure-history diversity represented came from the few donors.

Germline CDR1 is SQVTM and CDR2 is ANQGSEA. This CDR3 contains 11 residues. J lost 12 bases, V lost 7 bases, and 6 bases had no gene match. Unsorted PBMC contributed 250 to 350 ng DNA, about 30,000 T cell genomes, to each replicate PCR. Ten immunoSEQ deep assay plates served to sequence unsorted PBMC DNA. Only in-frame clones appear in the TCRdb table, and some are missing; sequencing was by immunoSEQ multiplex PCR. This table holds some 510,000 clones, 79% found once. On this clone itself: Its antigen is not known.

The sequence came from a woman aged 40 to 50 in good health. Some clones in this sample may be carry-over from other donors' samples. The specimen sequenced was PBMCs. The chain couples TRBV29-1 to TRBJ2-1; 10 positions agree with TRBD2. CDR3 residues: CSATSGMLQFF. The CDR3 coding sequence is TGCAGCGCAACTAGCGGGATGTTGCAGTTCTTC.